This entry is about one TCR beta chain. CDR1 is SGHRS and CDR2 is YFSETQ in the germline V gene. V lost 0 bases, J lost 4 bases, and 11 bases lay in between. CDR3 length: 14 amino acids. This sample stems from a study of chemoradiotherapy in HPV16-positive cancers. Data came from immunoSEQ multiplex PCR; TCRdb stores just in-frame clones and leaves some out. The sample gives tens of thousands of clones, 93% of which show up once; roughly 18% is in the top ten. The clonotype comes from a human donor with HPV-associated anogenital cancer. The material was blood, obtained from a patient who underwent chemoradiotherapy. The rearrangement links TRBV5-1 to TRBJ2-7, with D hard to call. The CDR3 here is CASSLDALIYEQYF. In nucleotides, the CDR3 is TGCGCCAGCAGCTTGGATGCGTTAATTTACGAGCAGTACTTC.